This TCR beta chain was identified in a study of T cell responses to AZD1222 COVID-19 vaccine. The protocol was immunoSEQ multiplex PCR, while the TCRdb copy is restricted to in-frame clones and leaves out a portion. The sample lists 75,000 to 100,000 clones; roughly 90% were seen once. Looked up from germline, CDR1 is SGHRS and CDR2 is YFSETQ. Trimming shortened V by 4 bases and J by 1 base, and 14 bases separated the two germline ends. The CDR3 covers 15 residues. This sequence was found in an adult in good health. The rearrangement uses TRBV5-1 and TRBJ1-1, with a tentative D call TRBD1 (6 bases). Sequenced material: peripheral blood, taken on day 0 of AZD1222 vaccination. The CDR3 sequence is CASSPGGAWNTEAFF. The CDR3 bases are TGCGCCAGCAGCCCGGGGGGGGCTTGGAACACTGAAGCTTTCTTT.